These T cell receptor beta chains were read from a single sample in a study of T-cell memory formation after mild COVID-19. TCRdb re-called the 5' RACE reads through MiXCR, storing one row per CDR3 protein. This sample yields about 14,000 distinct CDR3 sequences, of which about 21% are seen a single time; about 52% belongs to the top ten. Sequenced: PBMCs or a T cell subset sorted from them (not recorded which). These receptors were taken from an adult woman who had mild COVID-19 (a few samples of this study predate the infection). Cell type and time point are not known. The CDR3 runs from the conserved cysteine through the conserved F or W. The D gene is left open where the match is weak. Clone size is stated in some rows and not others, as once, few, many or a class when expanded.

size	V	D	J	length	CDR3	DNA
many	TRBV30	-	TRBJ2-2	17	CAWSSGLTSKNTGELFF	TGTGCCTGGAGTTCGGGACTGACATCGAAGAACACCGGGGAGCTGTTTTTT
many	TRBV27	TRBD1	TRBJ1-2	15	CASSLGTGLNYGYTF	TGTGCCAGCAGTTTAGGGACAGGCCTTAACTATGGCTACACCTTC
many	TRBV7-9	-	TRBJ2-2	15	CASSLLVSVSGELFF	TGTGCCAGCAGCTTATTGGTATCGGTGTCCGGGGAGCTGTTTTTT
many	TRBV29-1	-	TRBJ2-1	16	CSVVRGWGLTYNEQFF	TGCAGCGTTGTTCGGGGTTGGGGGTTAACCTACAATGAGCAGTTCTTC
few	TRBV12-3/TRBV12-4	-	TRBJ2-5	14	CASSPQGMVETQYF	TGTGCCAGCAGTCCACAGGGTATGGTGGAGACCCAGTACTTC
many	TRBV4-1	-	TRBJ1-4	16	CASSQVMVATNEKLFF	TGCGCCAGCAGCCAAGTGATGGTAGCAACTAATGAAAAACTGTTTTTT
many	TRBV11-2	TRBD1	TRBJ2-1	16	CASSLDQGGPYNEQFF	TGTGCCAGCAGCTTAGATCAAGGGGGCCCCTACAATGAGCAGTTCTTC
-	TRBV11-2	-	TRBJ2-1	15	CASSYGALRVDEQFF	TGTGCCAGCAGCTATGGGGCCTTGCGGGTGGATGAGCAGTTCTTC
many	TRBV7-4	-	TRBJ1-1	17	CASSLVQKGQGCTEAFF	TGTGCCAGCAGCTTAGTACAAAAAGGTCAGGGGTGCACTGAAGCTTTCTTT
-	TRBV28	TRBD2	TRBJ2-7	15	CASSSGTSGFYEQYF	TGTGCCAGCAGCTCCGGGACTAGCGGGTTCTACGAGCAGTACTTC
medium-sized	TRBV4-1	-	TRBJ2-3	14	CASSQGSLTLDQYF	TGCGCCAGCAGCCAAGGATCACTGACTCTAGACCAGTATTTT
many	TRBV7-2	-	TRBJ1-5	18	CASSLRTPSIDKWQPQHF	TGTGCCAGCAGCTTAAGAACCCCTTCTATAGACAAGTGGCAGCCCCAGCATTTT
many	TRBV7-9	-	TRBJ2-7	14	CASSRAIGTDEQYF	TGTGCCAGCAGCCGAGCTATTGGGACCGACGAGCAGTACTTC
many	TRBV7-8	-	TRBJ2-7	12	CASSLMIHEQYF	TGTGCCAGCAGCTTAATGATCCACGAGCAGTACTTC
many	TRBV12-3/TRBV12-4	TRBD1	TRBJ2-7	15	CASSVAGTGQGGQYF	TGTGCCAGCAGTGTCGCCGGGACAGGCCAAGGGGGTCAGTACTTC
-	TRBV11-3	-	TRBJ2-1	16	CASSNRRHGGGNEQFF	TGTGCCAGCAGCAACCGTCGACATGGAGGGGGCAATGAGCAGTTCTTC
many	TRBV28	-	TRBJ1-2	15	CASSPTAWALGSVTF	-
many	TRBV5-1	-	TRBJ2-2	14	CASSLWSSTGELFF	TGCGCCAGCAGCTTGTGGAGTTCAACCGGGGAGCTGTTTTTT
many	TRBV4-2	TRBD1	TRBJ1-2	14	CASSQGGQVYGYTF	TGTGCCAGCAGCCAAGGTGGACAGGTCTATGGCTACACCTTC
few	TRBV25-1	TRBD1	TRBJ1-1	14	CASRGGQGAAEAFF	TGTGCCAGCAGGGGGGGACAGGGGGCTGCTGAAGCTTTCTTT
many	TRBV19	-	TRBJ1-2	13	CASSQGWNYGYTF	TGTGCCAGTAGCCAGGGTTGGAACTATGGCTACACCTTC
many	TRBV20-1	-	TRBJ2-1	17	CSARDTLGIRSYNEQFF	TGCAGTGCTAGAGATACACTAGGCATCCGCTCCTACAATGAGCAGTTCTTC
many	TRBV2	TRBD1	TRBJ1-4	16	CASSEGQAATNEKLFF	TGTGCCAGCAGTGAGGGACAGGCGGCAACTAATGAAAAACTGTTTTTT
many	TRBV5-1	-	TRBJ2-1	20	CASSLYTGVLASSSYNEQFF	TGCGCCAGCAGCTTGTACACGGGGGTCTTAGCCTCAAGCTCCTACAATGAGCAGTTCTTC
-	TRBV5-1	-	TRBJ2-1	14	CASSSGTFDNEQFF	TGCGCCAGCAGCTCCGGGACATTCGACAATGAGCAGTTCTTC
few	TRBV6-5	TRBD1	TRBJ2-3	15	CASSLDRVSTDTQYF	TGTGCCAGCAGTTTGGACAGGGTGAGCACAGATACGCAGTATTTT
many	TRBV4-3	TRBD2	TRBJ2-7	18	CASSPAGGAGGTPYEQYF	TGCGCCAGCAGCCCGGCCGGGGGAGCGGGAGGGACCCCCTACGAGCAGTACTTC
-	TRBV7-3	-	TRBJ2-5	13	CASSPTRKETQYF	TGTGCCAGCAGCCCCACTAGAAAGGAGACCCAGTACTTC
medium-sized	TRBV11-1	-	TRBJ2-1	11	CASSRAYEQFF	TGTGCCAGCAGCCGAGCATATGAGCAGTTCTTC
medium-sized	TRBV7-6	-	TRBJ2-1	17	CASSLEGGAWTPHEQFF	TGTGCCAGCAGCTTGGAAGGGGGGGCTTGGACCCCCCATGAGCAGTTCTTC
-	TRBV5-1	-	TRBJ2-3	14	CASSPGGRTDTQYF	TGCGCCAGCAGCCCCGGGGGCCGCACAGATACGCAGTATTTT
many	TRBV7-9	-	TRBJ1-4	11	CASSRTEKLFF	TGTGCCAGCAGCCGTACTGAAAAACTGTTTTTT
many	TRBV20-1	-	TRBJ2-3	15	CSARDWGTSTDTQYF	TGCAGTGCTAGAGACTGGGGAACTAGCACAGATACGCAGTATTTT
many	TRBV3-1	-	TRBJ1-5	17	CASSQGGRAGGNQPQHF	TGTGCCAGCAGCCAAGGGGGGAGGGCCGGGGGCAATCAGCCCCAGCATTTT
-	TRBV18	TRBD2	TRBJ2-3	16	CASSPRLAGFTDTQYF	TGTGCCAGCTCACCTCGGCTAGCGGGGTTCACAGATACGCAGTATTTT
many	TRBV7-2	-	TRBJ2-5	14	CASSPRDPGETQYF	TGTGCCAGCAGCCCGCGGGACCCGGGGGAGACCCAGTACTTC